Each of the 25 T cell receptor beta chains below was sequenced from the same sample in a study of OX40 agonist ivuxolimab in advanced cancers. TCRdb keeps only in-frame clones here, not all; method: immunoSEQ multiplex PCR. Among 20,000 to 30,000 clones listed, 85% to 90% were seen once. The source material was CD4+ or CD8+ T cells sorted from blood, sampled in a trial of the OX40 agonist ivuxolimab. These receptors were collected from an adult with an advanced solid tumor such as melanoma, head and neck, liver or kidney cancer.

The V gene is TRBV30, the J gene TRBJ1-2; D unclear. Germline V gives CDR1 GTSNPN, CDR2 SVGIG (reference sequence). There are 12 residues in the CDR3. The germline V and J ends were trimmed by 0 bases and 8 bases, with 10 bases remaining between them. The CDR3 region has the DNA TGTGCCTGGAGTGTAGCGGGCCCCGGCTACACCTTC. Amino acid sequence: CAWSVAGPGYTF. The full variable domain, rest sourced from reference TRBV30 and TRBJ1-2, is SQTIHQWPATLVQPVGSPLSLECTVEGTSNPNLYWYRQAAGRGLQLLFYSVGIGQISSEVPQNLSASRPQDRQFILSSKKLLLSDSGFYLCAWSVAGPGYTFGSGTRLTVV.

This clone was observed a single time. The V call is TRBV4-3, the J call TRBJ1-5; D is undetermined. Germline CDR1 reads LGHNA; CDR2 reads YSLEER. CDR3 length: 13 residues. The V end lost 0 bases, the J end lost 6 bases, and 6 bases lay between the germline ends. The CDR3 DNA reads as TGCGCCAGCAGCCAAGAACGGGGTCAGCCCCAGCATTTT. This translates into CASSQERGQPQHF.

V gene TRBV5-1 combines with J gene TRBJ2-7; maybe TRBD2 (6 bases). The CDR3 length is 14 residues. The V gene lost 6 bases and the J gene lost 2 bases, with 15 bases spanning the gap. Germline CDR1 SGHRS, CDR2 YFSETQ. CDR3 nucleotides: TGCGCCAGCATCCCTGGGACTGTAGCCTACGAGCAGTACTTC. Encoded protein: CASIPGTVAYEQYF.

V usage is TRBV29-1 and J usage is TRBJ2-2; 9 positions agree with TRBD1. The CDR3 covers 14 residues. The germline gives CDR1 SQVTM, CDR2 ANQGSEA. Trimming cost V 7 bases and J 4 bases; bases outside gene matches: 7. CDR3 sequence: CSAQADRGTGELFF. CDR3 nucleotide sequence: TGCAGCGCCCAGGCGGACAGGGGCACCGGGGAGCTGTTTTTT.

This clone turned up a few times. V and J are TRBV7-8 and TRBJ2-3, with a tentative D call TRBD2 (6 bases). This CDR3 is 14 amino acids long. V dropped 5 bases and J dropped 1 base, with 10 bases sitting between them. Germline values: CDR1 SGHVS, CDR2 FQNEAQ. The CDR3 DNA follows: TGTGCCAGCAGCCCCAGCGGGCGCACAGATACGCAGTATTTT. Translation: CASSPSGRTDTQYF.

The rearrangement links TRBV29-1 to TRBJ1-2, with 8 bases lining up with TRBD1. Losses at the gene ends were 7 bases for V and 8 bases for J; bases not matched to a gene: 9. Per the germline V gene, CDR1 is SQVTM and CDR2 is ANQGSEA. The CDR3 is 12 amino acids. The CDR3 DNA reads as TGCAGCGCCACCGGGACAGGTGACGGCTACACCTTC. As protein: CSATGTGDGYTF.

V usage is TRBV6-5 and J usage is TRBJ2-1, with D perhaps being TRBD1 or TRBD2 (6 bases each). This CDR3 is built from 15 residues. Trimming cost V 7 bases and J 6 bases, with 19 bases left between them. CDR1 is MNHEY and CDR2 is SVGAGI in the germline V gene. In DNA, the CDR3 is TGTGCCAGCACCAAGTCGGGGGCGGGGCTCAATGAGCAGTTCTTC. Translating gives CASTKSGAGLNEQFF.

CDR3 protein: CASRPRVASNEQFF. CDR3 bases: TGCGCCAGCAGGCCACGGGTGGCTAGCAATGAGCAGTTCTTC. The chain joins TRBV4-3 to TRBJ2-1; D call uncertain. The CDR3 runs to 14 residues. The V gene's germline CDR1 is LGHNA and CDR2 YSLEER. The V end was cut by 6 bases, the J end by 6 bases, with 15 bases between.

The rearrangement joins TRBV6-6 to TRBJ1-6; possibly TRBD1 for D (5 bases). Trimming removed 2 bases at V and 7 bases at J, with 9 bases between. Germline V gene sequence: CDR1 MNHNY, CDR2 SVGAGI (reference sequence). CDR3 length equals 14 residues. CDR3 in amino acids: CASSYPGTNSPLHF. The CDR3 nucleotides read TGTGCCAGCAGTTACCCCGGGACGAATTCACCCCTCCACTTT.

The chain links TRBV18 to TRBJ1-1; weak D call: TRBD1 (6 bases). This CDR3 has 16 amino acids. V lost 6 bases and J lost 0, with 17 bases in between. Germline CDR1 is KGHSH and CDR2 is LQKENI. This CDR3 reads CASSPLRGQLNTEAFF. The CDR3 DNA is TGTGCCAGCTCCCCTCTACGTGGACAGTTGAACACTGAAGCTTTCTTT.

This chain links TRBV7-3 with TRBJ1-6; no clear D. There are 13 residues in the CDR3. CDR1 and CDR2 (germline): SGHTA, FQGTGA. V gave up 5 bases and J gave up 4 bases, with 6 bases separating them. The CDR3 DNA sequence: TGTGCCAGCAGCCAATCATATAATTCACCCCTCCACTTT. Translating it yields CASSQSYNSPLHF.

CDR3 region: CSATGDREAFF. As DNA, the CDR3 is TGCAGTGCTACGGGGGACAGAGAAGCTTTCTTT. This chain uses TRBV20-1 with TRBJ1-1, with 7 nucleotides matching TRBD1. Germline CDR1 reads DFQATT; CDR2 reads SNEGSKA (reference sequence). CDR3 size: 11 residues. V trimming: 4 bases; J trimming: 8 bases; junction bases outside the gene matches: 4.

This clone came up a few times. The chain has TRBV10-3 and TRBJ1-6; possibly TRBD1 for D (5 bases). The V gene's germline CDR1 is ENHRY and CDR2 SYGVKD. CDR3 length: 14 residues. V lost 3 bases and J lost 11, with 14 bases in between. CDR3 sequence reads: CAISEGATGAPLHF. CDR3 nucleotide sequence: TGTGCCATCAGTGAAGGGGCGACCGGGGCACCCCTCCACTTT.

The J gene is TRBJ2-7, the V gene TRBV30; 7 nucleotides line up with TRBD1. The CDR3 runs to 15 residues. Looked up from germline, CDR1 is GTSNPN and CDR2 is SVGIG (reference sequence). Trimming took 4 bases from V and 0 from J; bases not matched to a gene: 9. The CDR3 sequence: CAWTFRDRTSYEQYF. CDR3 nucleotides: TGTGCCTGGACCTTCCGGGACAGAACCTCCTACGAGCAGTACTTC.

The rearrangement links TRBV6-1 to TRBJ1-5; D uncertain. The length of the CDR3 is 14 residues. Germline values: CDR1 MNHNS, CDR2 SASEGT. Trimming pared 7 bases from V and 4 bases from J, leaving 14 bases between. The CDR3, as DNA: TGTGCCAGCAAAGTGTCAGAACGAAATCAGCCCCAGCATTTT. It encodes CASKVSERNQPQHF.

V gene TRBV12-5 combines with J gene TRBJ1-3; D is undetermined. V lost 0 bases and J lost 0, with 9 bases in between. Germline CDR1 is LGHNT and CDR2 is FRNRAP. The CDR3 has 16 amino acids. CDR3 amino acids: CASGLVTSPSGNTIYF. The CDR3 nucleotides are TGTGCTAGTGGTTTGGTCACCAGCCCCTCTGGAAACACCATATATTTT.

The chain carries TRBV7-6 and TRBJ2-2; a weak D match, TRBD1 (5 bases). V was pared by 3 bases and J by 5 bases, with 16 bases between. The CDR3 has 16 amino acids. From germline, CDR1 is SGHVS and CDR2 FNYEAQ. CDR3 protein: CASSLYRQGSTGELFF. The CDR3 coding sequence is TGTGCCAGCAGCTTGTATAGGCAGGGATCTACCGGGGAGCTGTTTTTT.

This clone was seen a single time. J is TRBJ1-1 and V is TRBV6-5; tentative D call: TRBD1 (5 bases). V was pared by 0 bases and J by 5 bases, with 7 bases between. The CDR3 spans 13 residues. The V gene's germline CDR1 is MNHEY and CDR2 SVGAGI. The CDR3 reads CASSYSRVTEAFF. CDR3 bases: TGTGCCAGCAGTTACTCCAGGGTTACTGAAGCTTTCTTT.

CDR3 in DNA: TGTGCCACCAGCAGGGGGGGACCCGAGCAGTACTTC. It translates to CATSRGGPEQYF. This chain uses TRBV15 with TRBJ2-7; D possibly corresponds to TRBD2 (6 bases). The germline gives CDR1 LNHNV, CDR2 YYDKDF (reference sequence). V was shortened by 3 bases and J by 6 bases, with 9 bases between the two germline ends. The CDR3 length is 12 residues.

This chain uses TRBV14 with TRBJ2-2; no firm D call. Germline CDR1 SGHDN, CDR2 FVKESK. The CDR3 extends over 14 amino acids. Deletions cut 1 base from V and 1 base from J, with 4 bases between. This chain's CDR3 is CASSQVLNTGELFF. The CDR3 coding sequence is TGTGCCAGCAGCCAAGTCCTGAACACCGGGGAGCTGTTTTTT.

This clone was recorded once. The CDR3 sequence is CASSDSTLHNEQFF. DNA for the CDR3: TGTGCCAGCAGTGACTCAACCCTCCACAATGAGCAGTTCTTC. The V gene is TRBV6-4, the J gene TRBJ2-1; D gene unclear. With 0 bases removed from V and 5 bases from J, the gap between germline ends came to 8 bases. In germline, CDR1 is MRHNA, CDR2 SNTAGT. The CDR3 spans 14 residues.

The rearrangement joins TRBV7-9 to TRBJ2-7; tentative D call: TRBD1 (5 bases). CDR3 length equals 14 residues. The germline V and J ends were trimmed by 3 bases and 6 bases, with 15 bases remaining between them. CDR1 and CDR2 from the germline V gene are SEHNR and FQNEAQ (reference sequence). The CDR3 is CASSLGQGIGEQYF. In nucleotides, the CDR3 is TGTGCCAGCAGCTTGGGGCAGGGCATCGGCGAGCAGTACTTC.

The chain employs TRBV5-1 and TRBJ2-1, with D perhaps being TRBD1 or TRBD2 (6 bases each). This CDR3 region has 17 residues. Germline CDR1 SGHRS, CDR2 YFSETQ. Trimming removed 2 bases at V and 0 bases at J, with 15 bases between. The CDR3 DNA reads as TGCGCCAGCAGCTTAAGAGAGGGGGGTGGCTCCTACAATGAGCAGTTCTTC. Amino acid sequence: CASSLREGGGSYNEQFF.

The rearrangement links TRBV6-5 to TRBJ1-1, with D maybe TRBD1 (5 bases). There are 14 residues in the CDR3. In germline, CDR1 is MNHEY, CDR2 SVGAGI. V was cut by 6 bases and J by 3 bases, with 14 bases left in between. The CDR3, as DNA: TGTGCCAGCAGGAGTATTGGGGCTTACACTGAAGCTTTCTTT. It encodes CASRSIGAYTEAFF.

V gene TRBV4-3 combines with J gene TRBJ2-6; 8 bases map to TRBD1. The CDR3 is 21 residues long. V dropped 0 bases and J dropped 3; count of bases not matched to a gene: 16. Germline CDR1 and CDR2: LGHNA and YSLEER. The CDR3 sequence is CASSQDIVRGQGARGANVLTF. The CDR3 region has the DNA TGCGCCAGCAGCCAAGATATAGTTCGTGGGCAGGGGGCGCGTGGGGCCAACGTCCTGACTTTC.